This T cell receptor (beta chain) was obtained from a study of shared clonotypes between healthy human individuals. CDR3 length: 12 residues. Germline V gives CDR1 MGHRA, CDR2 YSYEKL. V lost 3 bases, J lost 7 bases, and 10 bases lay in between. The assay was immunoSEQ multiplex PCR, and TCRdb's table has in-frame clones only and misses some. The table lists around 2.3 million clones, around 95% of them singletons. V is TRBV4-1 and J is TRBJ2-7, with TRBD2 as a possible D gene (6 bases). Sequenced material: naive CD4+ T cells sorted from blood. Sample subset: CD45RA+ positively selected. The clonotype was recovered from a man aged 18-30 years in good health. The CDR3, as DNA: TGCGCCAGCAGCCACGAGGCGGGGGAGCAGTACTTC. Its translation: CASSHEAGEQYF.